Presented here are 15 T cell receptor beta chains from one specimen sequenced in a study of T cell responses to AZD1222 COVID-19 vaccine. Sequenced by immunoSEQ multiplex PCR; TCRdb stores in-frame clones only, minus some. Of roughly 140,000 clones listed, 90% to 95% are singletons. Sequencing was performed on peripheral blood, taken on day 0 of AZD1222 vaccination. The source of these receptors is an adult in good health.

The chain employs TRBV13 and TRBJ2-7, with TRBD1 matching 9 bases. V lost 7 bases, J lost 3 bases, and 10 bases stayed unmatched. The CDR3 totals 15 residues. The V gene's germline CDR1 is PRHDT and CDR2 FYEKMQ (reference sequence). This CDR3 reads CASTRGTGRFYEQYF. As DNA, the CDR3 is TGTGCCAGCACGAGGGGGACAGGGCGCTTCTACGAGCAGTACTTC. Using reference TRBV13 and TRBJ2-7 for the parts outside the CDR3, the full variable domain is AAGVIQSPRHLIKEKRETATLKCYPIPRHDTVYWYQQGPGQDPQFLISFYEKMQSDKGSIPDRFSAQQFSDYHSELNMSSLELGDSALYFCASTRGTGRFYEQYFGPGTRLTVT.

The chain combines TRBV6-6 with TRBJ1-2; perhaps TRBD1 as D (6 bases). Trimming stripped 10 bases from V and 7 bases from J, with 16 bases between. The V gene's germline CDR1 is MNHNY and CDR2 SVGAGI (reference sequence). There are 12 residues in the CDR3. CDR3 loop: CATKSGTPGYTF. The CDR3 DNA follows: TGTGCCACCAAGTCCGGGACACCTGGCTACACCTTC.

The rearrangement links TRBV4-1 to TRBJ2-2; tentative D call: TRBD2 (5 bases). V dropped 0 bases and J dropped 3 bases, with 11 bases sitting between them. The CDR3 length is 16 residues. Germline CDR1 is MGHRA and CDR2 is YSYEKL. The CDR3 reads CASSQERPRDTGELFF. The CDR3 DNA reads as TGCGCCAGCAGCCAAGAACGACCGCGGGACACCGGGGAGCTGTTTTTT.

CDR3 DNA: TGTGCCAGCAGTTCGGCCCCGGGACAAAGAGCGAACACCGGGGAGCTGTTTTTT. Its protein is CASSSAPGQRANTGELFF. J is TRBJ2-2 and V is TRBV28; D may be TRBD1 (6 bases). From germline, CDR1 is MDHEN and CDR2 SYDVKM. The ends were cut back, 4 bases at V and 0 bases at J, with 18 bases in the middle. CDR3 size: 18 residues.

CDR3 loop: CASKGGSGYTF. The CDR3 DNA is TGTGCCAGTAAGGGTGGGAGCGGCTACACCTTC. The chain has TRBV19 and TRBJ1-2; no definite D call. The germline gives CDR1 LNHDA, CDR2 SQIVND (reference sequence). This CDR3 has 11 residues. Trimming left V 7 bases short and J 8 bases short, with 11 bases between. Variable domain in full (rest from reference TRBV19 and TRBJ1-2): DGGITQSPKYLFRKEGQNVTLSCEQNLNHDAMYWYRQDPGQGLRLIYYSQIVNDFQKGDIAEGYSVSREKKESFPLTVTSAQKNPTAFYLCASKGGSGYTFGSGTRLTVV.

CDR3 region: CASSLAGGDNEQFF. In DNA, the CDR3 is TGTGCCAGCAGCTTAGCGGGCGGAGACAATGAGCAGTTCTTC. The genes are TRBV7-2 and TRBJ2-1, with D unclear. Trimming removed 0 bases from V and 5 bases from J, with 8 bases in between. The germline V gene encodes CDR1 SGHTA and CDR2 FQGNSA. The CDR3 is 14 amino acids.

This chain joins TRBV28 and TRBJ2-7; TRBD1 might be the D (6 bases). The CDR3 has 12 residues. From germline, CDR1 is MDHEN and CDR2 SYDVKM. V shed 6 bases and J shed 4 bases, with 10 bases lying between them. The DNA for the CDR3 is TGTGCCAGCAGGGCCAGGGGATACGAGCAGTACTTC. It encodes CASRARGYEQYF.

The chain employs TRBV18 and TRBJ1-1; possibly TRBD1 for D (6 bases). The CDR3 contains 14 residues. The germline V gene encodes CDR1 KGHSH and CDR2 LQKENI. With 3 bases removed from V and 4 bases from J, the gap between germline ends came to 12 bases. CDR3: CASSPGGAGTEAFF. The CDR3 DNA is TGTGCCAGCTCACCGGGGGGGGCTGGCACTGAAGCTTTCTTT.

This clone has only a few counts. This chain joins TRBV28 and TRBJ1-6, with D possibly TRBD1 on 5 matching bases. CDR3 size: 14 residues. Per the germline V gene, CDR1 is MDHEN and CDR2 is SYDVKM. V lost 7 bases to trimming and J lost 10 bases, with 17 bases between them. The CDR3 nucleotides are TGTGCCAGCATTAGGGGACTTCTGGGGTCACCCCTCCACTTT. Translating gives CASIRGLLGSPLHF.

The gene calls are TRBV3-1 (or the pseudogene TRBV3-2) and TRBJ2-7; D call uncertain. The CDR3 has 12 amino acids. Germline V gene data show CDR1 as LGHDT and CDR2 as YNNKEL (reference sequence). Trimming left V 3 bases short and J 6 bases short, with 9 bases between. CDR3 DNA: TGTGCCAGCAGCCACCTTCTACGCGAGCAGTACTTC. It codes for CASSHLLREQYF.

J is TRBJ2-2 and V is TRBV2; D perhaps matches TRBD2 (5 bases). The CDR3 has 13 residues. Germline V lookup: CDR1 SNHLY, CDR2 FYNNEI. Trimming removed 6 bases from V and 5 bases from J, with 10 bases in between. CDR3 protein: CASRAGETGELFF. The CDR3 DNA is TGTGCCAGCAGGGCGGGCGAAACCGGGGAGCTGTTTTTT.

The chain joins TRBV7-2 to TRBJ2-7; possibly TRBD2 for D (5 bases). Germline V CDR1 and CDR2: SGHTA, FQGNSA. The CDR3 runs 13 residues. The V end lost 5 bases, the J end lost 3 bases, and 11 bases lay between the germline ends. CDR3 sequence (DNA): TGTGCCAGCAGCGCGATCCGGGACTACGAGCAGTACTTC. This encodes CASSAIRDYEQYF.

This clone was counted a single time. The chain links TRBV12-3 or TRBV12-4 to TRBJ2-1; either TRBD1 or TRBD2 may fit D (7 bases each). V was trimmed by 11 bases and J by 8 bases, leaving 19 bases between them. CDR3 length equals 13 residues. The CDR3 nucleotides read TGTGCCGTCGGGGAGGGGGCCTCCTATGAGCAGTTCTTC. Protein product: CAVGEGASYEQFF.

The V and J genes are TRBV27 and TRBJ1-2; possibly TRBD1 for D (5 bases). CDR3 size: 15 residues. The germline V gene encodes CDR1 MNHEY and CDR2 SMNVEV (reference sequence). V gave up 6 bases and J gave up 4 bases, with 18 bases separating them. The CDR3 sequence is CASRITGASLYGYTF. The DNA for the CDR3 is TGTGCCAGCAGAATAACAGGAGCCTCACTCTATGGCTACACCTTC.

CDR3 loop: CASSEKVQGGAFF. The DNA of the CDR3 is TGTGCCAGCAGCGAGAAGGTCCAAGGGGGAGCTTTCTTT. The V gene is TRBV28, the J gene TRBJ1-1; a possible D gene is TRBD1 (6 bases). The CDR3 consists of 13 residues. Germline V gene sequence: CDR1 MDHEN, CDR2 SYDVKM. The V end lost 6 bases, the J end lost 10 bases, and 18 bases lay between the germline ends.